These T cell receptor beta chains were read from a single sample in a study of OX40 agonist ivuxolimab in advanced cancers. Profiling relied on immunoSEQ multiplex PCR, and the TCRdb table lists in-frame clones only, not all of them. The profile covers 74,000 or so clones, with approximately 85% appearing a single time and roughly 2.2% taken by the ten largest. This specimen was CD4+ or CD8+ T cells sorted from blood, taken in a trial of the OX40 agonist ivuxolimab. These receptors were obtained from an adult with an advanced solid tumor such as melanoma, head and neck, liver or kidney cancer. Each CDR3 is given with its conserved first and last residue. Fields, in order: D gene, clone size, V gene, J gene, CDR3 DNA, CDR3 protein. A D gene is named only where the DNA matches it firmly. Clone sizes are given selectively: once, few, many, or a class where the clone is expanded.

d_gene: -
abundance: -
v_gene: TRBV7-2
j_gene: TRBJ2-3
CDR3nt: TGTGCCAGCAGCTTAGACAGCGCGCGGGGGCAGTATTTT
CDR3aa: CASSLDSARGQYF

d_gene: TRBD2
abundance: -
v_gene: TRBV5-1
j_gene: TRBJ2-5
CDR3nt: TGCGCCAGCAGCGGGACTAGCTTAGAGACCCAGTACTTC
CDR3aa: CASSGTSLETQYF

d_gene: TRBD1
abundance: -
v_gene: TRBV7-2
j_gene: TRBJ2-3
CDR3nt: TGTGCCAGCAGCTTAGTGGGGACAGGGGGGACAGATACGCAGTATTTT
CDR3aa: CASSLVGTGGTDTQYF

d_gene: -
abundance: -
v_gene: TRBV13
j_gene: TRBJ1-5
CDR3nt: TGTGCCAGCAGCCGATCCAAAGGCGCTGGGGATCAGCCCCAGCATTTT
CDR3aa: CASSRSKGAGDQPQHF

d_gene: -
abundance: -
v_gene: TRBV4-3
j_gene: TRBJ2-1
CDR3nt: TGCGCCAGCAGCCACCCGGGGGCAGGGTTTAACAATGAGCAGTTCTTC
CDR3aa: CASSHPGAGFNNEQFF

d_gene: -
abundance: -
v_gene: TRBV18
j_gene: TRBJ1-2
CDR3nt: TGTGCCAGCTCACCTAACTATGGCTACACCTTC
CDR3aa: CASSPNYGYTF

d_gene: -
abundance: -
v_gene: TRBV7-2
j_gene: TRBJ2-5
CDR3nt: TGTGCCAGCAGCCTCACCCCCCAAGAGACCCAGTACTTC
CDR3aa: CASSLTPQETQYF

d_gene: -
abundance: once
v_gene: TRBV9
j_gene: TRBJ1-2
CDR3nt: TGTGCCAGCAGCCCCGCAATACGGGGCTATGGCTACACCTTC
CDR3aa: CASSPAIRGYGYTF

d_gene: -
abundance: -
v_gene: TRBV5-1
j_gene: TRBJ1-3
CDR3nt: TGCGCCAGCAGCCCTAGCTCTGGAAACACCATATATTTT
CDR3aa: CASSPSSGNTIYF

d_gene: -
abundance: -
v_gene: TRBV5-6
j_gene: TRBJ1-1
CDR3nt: TGTGCCAGCAGCTTGGGGGGACTCCGCGAAGCTTTCTTT
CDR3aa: CASSLGGLREAFF